The present entry profiles one T cell receptor beta chain with its context. Reverse transcription used 0.5 to 1 ug RNA and random hexamers. Amplification of TCR beta CDR3 spanned 54 Vbeta and 13 Jbeta via immunoSEQ multiplex PCR. TCRdb used MiXCR to reprocess the immunoSEQ multiplex PCR reads, holding one entry per CDR3 protein. The table records around 270,000 distinct CDR3 sequences, around nine tenths of them present only once. TCR beta sequences were obtained from blood CD8+ and CD4+ T cells. This sample was included in a study of CD8 T cells in Susac syndrome. The CDR3 is 15 amino acids. The ends lost 2 bases at V and 0 bases at J; junction bases unmatched: 5. Germline assignment: CDR1 SGHNT and CDR2 YYREEE (reference sequence).

This chain uses TRBV5-4 with TRBJ2-7; TRBD2 matches 7 bases. The sequencing sample was made of CD8+ T cells from PBMCs. The origin of this receptor is a human donor with multiple sclerosis. The CDR3 region is CASSFGGGHSYEQYF. In DNA form, the CDR3 reads TGTGCCAGCAGCTTTGGGGGAGGGCACTCCTACGAGCAGTACTTC.